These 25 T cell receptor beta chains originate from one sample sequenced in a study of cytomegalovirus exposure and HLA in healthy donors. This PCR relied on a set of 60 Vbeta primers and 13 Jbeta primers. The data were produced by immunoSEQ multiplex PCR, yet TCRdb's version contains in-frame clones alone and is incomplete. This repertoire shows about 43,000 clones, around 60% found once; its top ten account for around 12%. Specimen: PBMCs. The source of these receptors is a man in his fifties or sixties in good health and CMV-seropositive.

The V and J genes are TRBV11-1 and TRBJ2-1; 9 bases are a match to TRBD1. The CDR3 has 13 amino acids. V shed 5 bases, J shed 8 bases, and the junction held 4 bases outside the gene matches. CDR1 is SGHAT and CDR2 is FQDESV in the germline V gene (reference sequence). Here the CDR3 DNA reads TGTGCCAGCAGCCAGGACAGGGGCGATGAGCAGTTCTTC. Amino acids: CASSQDRGDEQFF.

This chain's CDR3 is CASSLGSPSSGDTGELFF. In nucleotides, the CDR3 is TGCGCCAGCAGCTTAGGGTCCCCCTCTAGCGGAGACACCGGGGAGCTGTTTTTT. V is TRBV5-1 and J is TRBJ2-2, with 7 bases lining up with TRBD2. CDR1 and CDR2 from the germline V gene are SGHRS and YFSETQ. The CDR3 spans 18 residues. The V and J ends lost 2 bases and 3 bases, in that order; junction bases with no gene match: 13.

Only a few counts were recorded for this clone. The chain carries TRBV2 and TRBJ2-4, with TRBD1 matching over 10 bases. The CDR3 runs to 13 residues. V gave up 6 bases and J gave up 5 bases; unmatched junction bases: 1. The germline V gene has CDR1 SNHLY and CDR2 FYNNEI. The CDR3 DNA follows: TGTGCCAGCAGCGGGACAGGGGAAAACATTCAGTACTTC. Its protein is CASSGTGENIQYF. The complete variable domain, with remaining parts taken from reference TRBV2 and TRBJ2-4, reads EPEVTQTPSHQVTQMGQEVILRCVPISNHLYFYWYRQILGQKVEFLVSFYNNEISEKSEIFDDQFSVERPDGSNFTLKIRSTKLEDSAMYFCASSGTGENIQYFGAGTRLSVL.

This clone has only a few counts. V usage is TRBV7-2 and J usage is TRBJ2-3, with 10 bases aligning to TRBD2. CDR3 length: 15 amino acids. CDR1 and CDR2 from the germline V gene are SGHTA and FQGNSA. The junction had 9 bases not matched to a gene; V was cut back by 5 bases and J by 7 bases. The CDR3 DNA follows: TGTGCCAGCAGCATCTGGACTAGCGGAGATAATACGCAGTATTTT. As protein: CASSIWTSGDNTQYF.

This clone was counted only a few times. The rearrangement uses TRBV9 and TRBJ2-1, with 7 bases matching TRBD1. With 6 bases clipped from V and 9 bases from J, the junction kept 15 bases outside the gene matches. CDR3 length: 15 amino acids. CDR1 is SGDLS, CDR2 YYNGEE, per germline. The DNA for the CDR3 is TGTGCCAGCAAGACAACAGGGGACATCCGTGGTGAGCAGTTCTTC. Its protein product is CASKTTGDIRGEQFF. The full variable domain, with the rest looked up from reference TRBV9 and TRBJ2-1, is DSGVTQTPKHLITATGQRVTLRCSPRSGDLSVYWYQQSLDQGLQFLIQYYNGEERAKGNILERFSAQQFPDLHSELNLSSLELGDSALYFCASKTTGDIRGEQFFGPGTRLTVL.

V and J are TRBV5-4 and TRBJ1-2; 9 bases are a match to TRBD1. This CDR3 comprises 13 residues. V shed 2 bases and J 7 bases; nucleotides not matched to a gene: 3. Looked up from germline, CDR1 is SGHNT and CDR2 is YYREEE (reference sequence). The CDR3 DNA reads TGTGCCAGCAGCTTTGGGGACAGGGCTGGCTACACCTTC. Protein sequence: CASSFGDRAGYTF.

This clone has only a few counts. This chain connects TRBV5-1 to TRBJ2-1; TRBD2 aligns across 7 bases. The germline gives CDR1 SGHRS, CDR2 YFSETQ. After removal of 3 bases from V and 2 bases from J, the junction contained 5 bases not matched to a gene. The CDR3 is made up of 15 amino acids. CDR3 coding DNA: TGCGCCAGCAGCTCCGGGCTAGCGGCCTACAATGAGCAGTTCTTC. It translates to CASSSGLAAYNEQFF.

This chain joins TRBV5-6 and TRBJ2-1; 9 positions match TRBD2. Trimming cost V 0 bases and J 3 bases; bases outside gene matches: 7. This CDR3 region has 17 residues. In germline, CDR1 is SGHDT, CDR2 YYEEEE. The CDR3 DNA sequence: TGTGCCAGCAGCTTGGCCCGGCGGGAGGGGGACTACAATGAGCAGTTCTTC. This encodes CASSLARREGDYNEQFF.

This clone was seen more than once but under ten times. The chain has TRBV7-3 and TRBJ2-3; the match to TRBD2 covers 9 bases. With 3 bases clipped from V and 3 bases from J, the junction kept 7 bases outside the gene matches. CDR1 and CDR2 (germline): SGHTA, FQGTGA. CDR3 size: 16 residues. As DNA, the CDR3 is TGTGCCAGCAGCTTCTTTAGCGGGAGCACAACAGATACGCAGTATTTT. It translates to CASSFFSGSTTDTQYF. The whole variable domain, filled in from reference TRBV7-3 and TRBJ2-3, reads GAGVSQTPSNKVTEKGKYVELRCDPISGHTALYWYRQSLGQGPEFLIYFQGTGAADDSGLPNDRFFAVRPEGSVSTLKIQRTERGDSAVYLCASSFFSGSTTDTQYFGPGTRLTVL.

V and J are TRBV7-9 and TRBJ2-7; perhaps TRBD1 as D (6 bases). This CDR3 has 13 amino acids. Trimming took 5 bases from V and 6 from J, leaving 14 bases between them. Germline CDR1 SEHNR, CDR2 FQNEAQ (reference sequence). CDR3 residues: CASSADRLSEQYF. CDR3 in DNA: TGTGCCAGCAGCGCGGACAGACTCTCCGAGCAGTACTTC.

The CDR3 protein is CASNSPGTPWTFF. The CDR3 DNA sequence: TGTGCCAGCAATTCTCCGGGTACTCCATGGACTTTCTTT. The chain is built from TRBV2 and TRBJ1-1; the D is unclear. The ends were cut back, 7 bases at V and 12 bases at J, with 21 bases in the middle. There are 13 residues in the CDR3. In germline, CDR1 is SNHLY, CDR2 FYNNEI.

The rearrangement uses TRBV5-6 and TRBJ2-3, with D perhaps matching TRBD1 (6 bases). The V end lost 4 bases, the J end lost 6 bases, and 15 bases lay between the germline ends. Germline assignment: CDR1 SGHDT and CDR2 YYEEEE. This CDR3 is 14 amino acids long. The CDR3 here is CASSPQGRRDTQYF. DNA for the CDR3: TGTGCCAGCAGCCCCCAGGGGCGGCGGGATACGCAGTATTTT.

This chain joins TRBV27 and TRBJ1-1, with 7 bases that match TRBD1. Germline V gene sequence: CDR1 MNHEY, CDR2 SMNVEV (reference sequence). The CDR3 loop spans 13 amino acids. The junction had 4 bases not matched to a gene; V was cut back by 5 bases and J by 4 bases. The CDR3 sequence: CASSLDRVTEAFF. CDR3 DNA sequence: TGTGCCAGCAGTCTAGACAGGGTCACTGAAGCTTTCTTT.

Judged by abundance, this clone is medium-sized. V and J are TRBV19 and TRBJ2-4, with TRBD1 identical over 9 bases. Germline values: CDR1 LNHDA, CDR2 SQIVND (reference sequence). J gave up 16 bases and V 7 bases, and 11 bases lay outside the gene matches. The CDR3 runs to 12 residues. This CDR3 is CASMGQGGSQYF. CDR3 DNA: TGTGCCAGTATGGGACAGGGTGGGTCTCAATACTTC.

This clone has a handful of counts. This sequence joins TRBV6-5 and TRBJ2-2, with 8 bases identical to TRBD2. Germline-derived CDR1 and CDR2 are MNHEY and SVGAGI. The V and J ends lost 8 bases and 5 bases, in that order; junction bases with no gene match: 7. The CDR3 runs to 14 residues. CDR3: CASFGRAATGELFF. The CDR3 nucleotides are TGTGCCAGCTTCGGGAGGGCCGCAACCGGGGAGCTGTTTTTT.

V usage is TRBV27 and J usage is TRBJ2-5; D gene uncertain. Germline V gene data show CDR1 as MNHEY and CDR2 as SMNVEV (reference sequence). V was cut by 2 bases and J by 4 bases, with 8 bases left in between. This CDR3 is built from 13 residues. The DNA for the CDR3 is TGTGCCAGCAGTTTAGAGAGAGGAGAGACCCAGTACTTC. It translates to CASSLERGETQYF.

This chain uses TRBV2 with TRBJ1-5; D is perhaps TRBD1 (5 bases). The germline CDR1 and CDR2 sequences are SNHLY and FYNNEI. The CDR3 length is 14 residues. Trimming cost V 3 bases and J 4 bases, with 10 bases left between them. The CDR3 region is CASSDTGDNQPQHF. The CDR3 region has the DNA TGTGCCAGCAGTGATACAGGAGATAATCAGCCCCAGCATTTT.

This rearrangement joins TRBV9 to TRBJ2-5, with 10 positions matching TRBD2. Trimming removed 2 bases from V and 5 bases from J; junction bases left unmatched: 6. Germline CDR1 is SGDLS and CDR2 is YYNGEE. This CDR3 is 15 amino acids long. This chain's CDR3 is CASSVDQRGGETQYF. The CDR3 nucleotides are TGTGCCAGCAGCGTTGATCAGCGGGGGGGGGAGACCCAGTACTTC.

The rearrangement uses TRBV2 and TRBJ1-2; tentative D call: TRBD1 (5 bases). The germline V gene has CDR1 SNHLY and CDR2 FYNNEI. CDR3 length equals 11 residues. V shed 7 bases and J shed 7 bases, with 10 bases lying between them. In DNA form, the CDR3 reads TGTGCCAGCAAGGGGCTCGGTGGCTACACCTTC. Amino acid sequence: CASKGLGGYTF.

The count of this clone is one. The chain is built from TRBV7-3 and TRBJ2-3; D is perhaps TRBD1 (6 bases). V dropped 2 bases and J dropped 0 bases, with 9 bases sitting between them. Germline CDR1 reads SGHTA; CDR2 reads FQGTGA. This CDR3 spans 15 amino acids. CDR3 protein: CASSLGDTSTDTQYF. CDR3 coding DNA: TGTGCCAGCAGCTTAGGGGACACTAGCACAGATACGCAGTATTTT.

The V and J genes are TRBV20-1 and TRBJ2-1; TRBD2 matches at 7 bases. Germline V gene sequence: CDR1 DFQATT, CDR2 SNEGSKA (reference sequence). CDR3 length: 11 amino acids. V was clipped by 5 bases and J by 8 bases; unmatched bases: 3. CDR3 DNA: TGCAGTGCTGGCACTAGCGATGAGCAGTTCTTC. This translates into CSAGTSDEQFF.

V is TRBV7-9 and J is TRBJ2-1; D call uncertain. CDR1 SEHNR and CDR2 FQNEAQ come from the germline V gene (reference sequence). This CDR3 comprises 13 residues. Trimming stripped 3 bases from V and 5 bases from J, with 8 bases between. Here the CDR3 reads CASSFVADNEQFF. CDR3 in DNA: TGTGCCAGCAGCTTTGTGGCGGACAATGAGCAGTTCTTC.

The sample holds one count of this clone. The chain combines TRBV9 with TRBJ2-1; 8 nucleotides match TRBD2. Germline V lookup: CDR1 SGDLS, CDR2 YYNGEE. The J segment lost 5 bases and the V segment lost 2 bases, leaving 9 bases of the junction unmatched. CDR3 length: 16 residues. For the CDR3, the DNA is TGTGCCAGCAGCGTCGGAGGTGGGACTAGAAACAATGAGCAGTTCTTC. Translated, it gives CASSVGGGTRNNEQFF.

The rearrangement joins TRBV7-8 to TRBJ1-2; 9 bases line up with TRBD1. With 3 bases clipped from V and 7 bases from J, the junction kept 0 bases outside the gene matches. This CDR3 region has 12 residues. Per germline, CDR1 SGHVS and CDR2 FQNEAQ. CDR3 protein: CASSLDRGGYTF. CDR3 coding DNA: TGTGCCAGCAGCTTGGACAGGGGTGGCTACACCTTC. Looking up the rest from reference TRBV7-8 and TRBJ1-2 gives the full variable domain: GAGVSQSPRYKVAKRGQDVALRCDPISGHVSLFWYQQALGQGPEFLTYFQNEAQLDKSGLPSDRFFAERPEGSVSTLKIQRTQQEDSAVYLCASSLDRGGYTFGSGTRLTVV.

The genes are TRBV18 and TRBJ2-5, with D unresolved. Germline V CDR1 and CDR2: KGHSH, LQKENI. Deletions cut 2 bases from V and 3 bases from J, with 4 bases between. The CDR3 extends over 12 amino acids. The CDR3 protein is CASSPAKETQYF. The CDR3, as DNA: TGTGCCAGCTCACCAGCGAAAGAGACCCAGTACTTC. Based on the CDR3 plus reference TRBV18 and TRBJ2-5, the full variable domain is NAGVMQNPRHLVRRRGQEARLRCSPMKGHSHVYWYRQLPEEGLKFMVYLQKENIIDESGMPKERFSAEFPKEGPSILRIQQVVRGDSAAYFCASSPAKETQYFGPGTRLLVL.